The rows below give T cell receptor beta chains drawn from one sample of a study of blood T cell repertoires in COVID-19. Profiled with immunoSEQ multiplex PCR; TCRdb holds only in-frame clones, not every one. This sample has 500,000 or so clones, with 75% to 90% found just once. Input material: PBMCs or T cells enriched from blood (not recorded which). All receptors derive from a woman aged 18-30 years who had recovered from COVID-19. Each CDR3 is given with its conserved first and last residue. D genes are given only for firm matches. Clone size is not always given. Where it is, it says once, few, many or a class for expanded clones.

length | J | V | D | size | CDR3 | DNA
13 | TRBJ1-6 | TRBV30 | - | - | CAWSLGETSPLHF | TGTGCCTGGAGTCTAGGGGAAACGTCACCCCTCCACTTT
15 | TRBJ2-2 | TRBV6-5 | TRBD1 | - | CASGRDRELAGELFF | TGTGCCAGCGGGAGGGACAGGGAGTTGGCCGGGGAGCTGTTTTTT
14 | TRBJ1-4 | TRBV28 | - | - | CASSSDSLNEKLFF | TGTGCCAGCAGTTCGGACAGTTTGAATGAAAAACTGTTTTTT
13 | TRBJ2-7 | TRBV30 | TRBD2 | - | CAWNSGGAYEQYF | TGTGCCTGGAATAGCGGGGGGGCCTACGAGCAGTACTTC
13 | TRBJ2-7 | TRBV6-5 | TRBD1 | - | CASRRTGGYEQYF | TGTGCCAGCAGAAGGACAGGGGGCTACGAGCAGTACTTC
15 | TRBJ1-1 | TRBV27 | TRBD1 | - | CASSSPGQGRTEAFF | TGTGCCAGCAGTTCCCCTGGACAGGGTCGGACTGAAGCTTTCTTT
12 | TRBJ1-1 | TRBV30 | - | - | CAWSVGPGEAFF | TGTGCCTGGAGTGTGGGGCCGGGTGAAGCTTTCTTT
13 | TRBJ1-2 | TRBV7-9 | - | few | CASSPLTGYGYTF | TGTGCCAGCAGCCCCCTCACAGGCTATGGCTACACCTTC
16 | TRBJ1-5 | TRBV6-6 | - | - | CASSSDRTLVGQPQHF | TGTGCCAGCAGTTCTGACAGGACACTGGTCGGGCAGCCCCAGCATTTT
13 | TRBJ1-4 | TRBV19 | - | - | CASSTISDEKLFF | TGTGCCAGTTCTACTATCTCAGATGAAAAACTGTTTTTT
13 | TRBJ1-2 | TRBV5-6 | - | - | CASSPTGNYGYTF | TGTGCCAGCAGCCCGACAGGCAACTATGGCTACACCTTC
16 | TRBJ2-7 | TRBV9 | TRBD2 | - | CASSVDGGGSIYEQYF | TGTGCCAGCAGCGTAGACGGCGGGGGGTCCATCTACGAGCAGTACTTC
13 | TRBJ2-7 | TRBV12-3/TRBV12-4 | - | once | CASSPGSYYEQYF | TGTGCCAGCAGCCCCGGGTCCTACTACGAGCAGTACTTC
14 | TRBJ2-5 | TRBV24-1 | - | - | CATSDAASYETQYF | TGTGCCACCAGTGATGCAGCTAGCTATGAGACCCAGTACTTC
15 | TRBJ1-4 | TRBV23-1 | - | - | CASSLHGGQNEKLFF | TGCGCCAGCAGTCTCCATGGGGGCCAAAATGAAAAACTGTTTTTT
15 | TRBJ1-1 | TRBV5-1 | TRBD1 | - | CASSSDRGSHTEAFF | TGCGCCAGCAGTTCCGACAGGGGGAGCCACACTGAAGCTTTCTTT
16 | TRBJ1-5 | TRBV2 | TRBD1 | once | CASRKSGTGLNQPQHF | TGTGCCAGCAGGAAATCCGGGACAGGACTTAATCAGCCCCAGCATTTT
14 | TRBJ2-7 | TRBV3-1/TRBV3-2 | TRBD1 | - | CASSHLDRAYEQYF | TGTGCCAGCAGCCACCTAGACAGGGCCTACGAGCAGTACTTC
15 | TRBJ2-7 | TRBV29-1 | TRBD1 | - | CSVKKPGTGAGEQYF | TGCAGCGTGAAAAAGCCCGGGACAGGGGCTGGCGAGCAGTACTTC
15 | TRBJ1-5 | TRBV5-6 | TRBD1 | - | CASSLDRGPLTAWDF | TGTGCCAGCAGCTTAGATAGGGGGCCCCTGACGGCCTGGGATTTT
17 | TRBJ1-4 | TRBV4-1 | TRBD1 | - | CASSQEAARTGHEKLFF | TGCGCCAGCAGCCAAGAAGCCGCACGGACAGGGCACGAAAAACTGTTTTTT
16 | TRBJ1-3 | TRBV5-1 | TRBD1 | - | CASSVSQGVAGNTIYF | TGCGCCAGCAGCGTTTCACAGGGGGTCGCTGGAAACACCATATATTTT
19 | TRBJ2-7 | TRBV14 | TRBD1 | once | CASSQGAAQGEIVPYEQYF | TGTGCCAGCAGCCAAGGTGCGGCGCAGGGGGAAATAGTACCCTACGAGCAGTACTTC
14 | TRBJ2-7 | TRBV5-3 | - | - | CARSLGGRRYEQYF | TGTGCCAGAAGCTTGGGAGGGCGCCGCTACGAGCAGTACTTC
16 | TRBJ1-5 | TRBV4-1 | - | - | CASSQEEGGGNQPQHF | TGCGCCAGCAGCCAAGAAGAGGGCGGGGGCAATCAGCCCCAGCATTTT
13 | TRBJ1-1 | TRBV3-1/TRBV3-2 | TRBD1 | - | CASSHTGDHEAFF | TGTGCCAGCAGTCATACAGGGGATCATGAAGCTTTCTTT
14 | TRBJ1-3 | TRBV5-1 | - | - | CASSWGDSGNTIYF | TGCGCCAGCAGCTGGGGGGACTCTGGAAACACCATATATTTT
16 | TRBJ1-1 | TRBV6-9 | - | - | CASSSKDSSWDTEAFF | TGTGCCAGCAGTTCTAAGGACAGTAGTTGGGACACTGAAGCTTTCTTT
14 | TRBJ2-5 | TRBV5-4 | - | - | CASSGSGVQETQYF | TGTGCCAGCAGCGGATCTGGAGTTCAAGAGACCCAGTACTTC
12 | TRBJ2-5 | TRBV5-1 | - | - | CASSLGLGAQYF | TGCGCCAGCAGCTTAGGGCTCGGGGCCCAGTACTTC
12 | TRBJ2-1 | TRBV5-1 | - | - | CASSLLGNEQFF | TGCGCCAGCAGCTTGCTAGGCAATGAGCAGTTCTTC
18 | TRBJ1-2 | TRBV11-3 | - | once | CASSLDGAGRTPRYGYTF | TGTGCCAGCAGCTTAGATGGGGCAGGGCGAACCCCTAGATATGGCTACACCTTC
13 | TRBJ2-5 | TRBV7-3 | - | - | CASSLYPGETQYF | TGTGCCAGCAGCCTATACCCAGGGGAGACCCAGTACTTC
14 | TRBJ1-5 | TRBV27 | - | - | CASSRGSGNQPQHF | TGTGCCTCCAGCCGGGGTTCCGGCAATCAGCCCCAGCATTTT
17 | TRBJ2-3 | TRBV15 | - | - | CATSRDNSLPFTDTQYF | TGTGCCACCAGCAGAGATAACAGCCTTCCCTTCACAGATACGCAGTATTTT